Below, 21 T cell receptor beta chains from the same sample are listed, as sequenced in a study of T-cell reconstitution after alpha-beta-depleted transplantation in children. Preparing the TCRbeta library involved the use of unique molecular identifiers. In TCRdb, the PCR reads were re-called with MiXCR into one record per CDR3 protein. The sample lists about 540,000 distinct CDR3 sequences, around 18% occurring once. Sequencing used PBMCs from the stem cell graft donor, obtained from the stem cell graft. These receptors came from a human donor who donated a stem cell graft to a child with acute lymphoblastic leukemia.

The chain uses TRBV5-1 and TRBJ2-2; D may be TRBD1 (6 bases). CDR3 size: 14 residues. From germline, CDR1 is SGHRS and CDR2 YFSETQ. V dropped 4 bases and J dropped 6 bases, with 13 bases sitting between them. The CDR3 sequence: CASSLNRVPGELFF. The CDR3 nucleotides read TGCGCCAGCAGCCTTAACAGGGTTCCCGGGGAGCTGTTTTTT.

This chain links TRBV12-3 or TRBV12-4 with TRBJ2-7; TRBD2 aligns across 7 bases. The CDR3 is made up of 22 amino acids. The V gene end was trimmed by 2 bases and the J gene end by 0 bases; junction bases not matched to a gene: 25. The DNA of the CDR3 is TGTGCCAGCAGTTTACGGTACACGGAAGCGTGGGAGGGCGAGGGGATCTCCTACGAGCAGTACTTC. Translating it yields CASSLRYTEAWEGEGISYEQYF.

The chain joins TRBV7-9 to TRBJ2-3; D possibly corresponds to TRBD1 (5 bases). V was clipped by 5 bases and J by 6 bases, with 15 bases between them. The CDR3 has 14 residues. Germline V lookup: CDR1 SEHNR, CDR2 FQNEAQ (reference sequence). CDR3 sequence reads: CASSPTFSGDTQYF. CDR3 nucleotide sequence: TGTGCCAGCAGCCCGACCTTCTCAGGGGATACGCAGTATTTT.

This chain uses TRBV6-5 with TRBJ2-5, with D perhaps matching TRBD1 (6 bases). The CDR3 runs 14 residues. Germline V gives CDR1 MNHEY, CDR2 SVGAGI. Trimming cost V 0 bases and J 4 bases, with 9 bases left between them. CDR3 residues: CASSYSWGRETQYF. The DNA of the CDR3 is TGTGCCAGCAGTTACTCATGGGGGCGAGAGACCCAGTACTTC.

This clonotype was seen many times. The chain combines TRBV5-1 with TRBJ2-7; TRBD1 aligns across 10 bases. Trimming at V came to 4 bases and at J to 2 bases, leaving 6 bases not matched to a gene. CDR1 is SGHRS and CDR2 is YFSETQ in the germline V gene. The CDR3 sequence is 15 residues long. The DNA of the CDR3 is TGCGCCAGCAGCCCCGGGACAGGGGCCCCCTACGAGCAGTACTTC. The encoded protein is CASSPGTGAPYEQYF.

The rearrangement uses TRBV5-1 and TRBJ2-2; D is unclear. Germline V gene data show CDR1 as SGHRS and CDR2 as YFSETQ. V was clipped by 0 bases and J by 7 bases, with 4 bases between them. CDR3 length: 12 amino acids. The CDR3 loop is CASSLAYGELFF. The CDR3 coding sequence is TGCGCCAGCAGCTTGGCTTACGGGGAGCTGTTTTTT.

V and J are TRBV20-1 and TRBJ2-7, with 13 bases matching TRBD2. CDR3 size: 14 residues. V shed 4 bases, J shed 3 bases, and the junction held 3 bases outside the gene matches. Germline CDR1 is DFQATT and CDR2 is SNEGSKA (reference sequence). The CDR3 protein is CSAKLAGGFYEQYF. The CDR3 DNA sequence: TGCAGTGCTAAACTAGCGGGAGGGTTCTACGAGCAGTACTTC.

This clonotype was seen a single time. This sequence joins TRBV7-9 and TRBJ2-7; 7 bases map to TRBD1. Germline values: CDR1 SEHNR, CDR2 FQNEAQ (reference sequence). With V trimmed by 3 bases and J by 4 bases, 6 bases remained unmatched. The CDR3 has 14 residues. CDR3 nucleotide sequence: TGTGCCAGCAGCTTCGGACAGGAATCATACGAGCAGTACTTC. Its protein product is CASSFGQESYEQYF. The variable domain in full, completed from reference TRBV7-9 and TRBJ2-7, reads DTGVSQNPRHKITKRGQNVTFRCDPISEHNRLYWYRQTLGQGPEFLTYFQNEAQLEKSRLLSDRFSAERPKGSFSTLEIQRTEQGDSAMYLCASSFGQESYEQYFGPGTRLTVT.

This clonotype has more than one count but fewer than ten. V is TRBV6-5 and J is TRBJ1-2; TRBD1 matches at 7 bases. Germline CDR1 MNHEY, CDR2 SVGAGI. CDR3 length: 13 residues. The ends lost 4 bases at V and 3 bases at J; junction bases unmatched: 2. The CDR3 coding sequence is TGTGCCAGCAGTTGGGACAGTTACTATGGCTACACCTTC. Its protein is CASSWDSYYGYTF.

The chain is built from TRBV5-1 and TRBJ2-3; a weak D match, TRBD2 (5 bases). Between the trimmed V and J ends, which lost 3 bases and 5 bases, there was a span of 13 bases. The CDR3 loop spans 14 amino acids. The germline gives CDR1 SGHRS, CDR2 YFSETQ. The CDR3 is CASSYDGGGDTQYF. Here the CDR3 DNA reads TGCGCCAGCAGCTACGACGGAGGTGGAGATACGCAGTATTTT.

This clonotype was observed a handful of times. The genes are TRBV12-3 or TRBV12-4 and TRBJ1-1; possibly TRBD1 for D (6 bases). V was shortened by 7 bases and J by 4 bases, with 13 bases between the two germline ends. The CDR3 length is 13 residues. The CDR3 bases are TGTGCCAGCATCGAGGGAGGGGGCACTGAAGCTTTCTTT. Encoded protein: CASIEGGGTEAFF.

This clonotype was seen only a few times. The gene calls are TRBV9 and TRBJ2-1, with D possibly matching TRBD2 (6 bases). With 4 bases removed from V and 3 bases from J, the gap between germline ends came to 14 bases. The CDR3 runs to 15 residues. CDR1 is SGDLS and CDR2 is YYNGEE in the germline V gene. The CDR3 bases are TGTGCCAGCAGCCCCTCGGGGGAGATCTACAATGAGCAGTTCTTC. It encodes CASSPSGEIYNEQFF.

The chain is built from TRBV4-1 and TRBJ1-4; possible D gene TRBD1, 5 bases. Trimming took 1 base from V and 5 from J, leaving 14 bases between them. The CDR3 is 16 amino acids. The germline CDR1 and CDR2 sequences are MGHRA and YSYEKL. CDR3 nucleotides: TGCGCCAGCAGCCAAGTTTCCGGGACGGAAAATGAAAAACTGTTTTTT. It specifies CASSQVSGTENEKLFF.

V usage is TRBV19 and J usage is TRBJ1-2, with TRBD1 matching over 9 bases. Per the germline V gene, CDR1 is LNHDA and CDR2 is SQIVND (reference sequence). Germline trimming cut 3 bases from V and 5 bases from J; bases unmatched to any gene: 13. The CDR3 totals 17 residues. Written as DNA, the CDR3 is TGTGCCAGTAGTATCGCCGGGACAGGGCCTTCTTCTTATGGCTACACCTTC. Translated, it gives CASSIAGTGPSSYGYTF. Full variable domain (rest looked up from reference TRBV19 and TRBJ1-2): DGGITQSPKYLFRKEGQNVTLSCEQNLNHDAMYWYRQDPGQGLRLIYYSQIVNDFQKGDIAEGYSVSREKKESFPLTVTSAQKNPTAFYLCASSIAGTGPSSYGYTFGSGTRLTVV.

This clonotype was observed a few times. V and J are TRBV3-1 and TRBJ1-2; the match to TRBD1 covers 7 bases. The CDR3 is 14 residues long. V trimming: 3 bases; J trimming: 7 bases; junction bases outside the gene matches: 8. In germline, CDR1 is LGHDT, CDR2 YNNKEL (reference sequence). CDR3 nucleotides: TGTGCCAGCAGCCAGGTCCAGGGACAGTTTGGCTACACCTTC. It translates to CASSQVQGQFGYTF.

There are a few counts of this clonotype. The chain combines TRBV20-1 with TRBJ2-2; TRBD2 agrees at 8 bases. Germline V gives CDR1 DFQATT, CDR2 SNEGSKA (reference sequence). The CDR3 consists of 15 residues. The ends lost 0 bases at V and 5 bases at J; junction bases unmatched: 5. For the CDR3, the DNA is TGCAGTGCTAGAGATGCGGGGGGCCGGACCGGGGAGCTGTTTTTT. Residues: CSARDAGGRTGELFF.

V gene TRBV27 combines with J gene TRBJ2-5; D is unclear. This CDR3 has 15 residues. V was shortened by 3 bases and J by 5 bases, with 16 bases between the two germline ends. Germline lookup yields CDR1 MNHEY and CDR2 SMNVEV (reference sequence). The CDR3 sequence: CASSFRTLRSETQYF. CDR3 in DNA: TGTGCCAGCAGTTTTCGAACCCTAAGATCGGAGACCCAGTACTTC.

This clonotype has more than one count but fewer than ten. This chain joins TRBV12-3 or TRBV12-4 and TRBJ2-1; maybe TRBD2 (5 bases). The CDR3 contains 12 residues. V was cut by 8 bases and J by 5 bases, with 10 bases left in between. CDR3 loop: CASREGHNEQFF. DNA for the CDR3: TGTGCCAGCCGAGAGGGTCACAATGAGCAGTTCTTC.

This clonotype was observed a few times. The conserved phenylalanine or tryptophan is not found at the CDR3 terminus, so this likely reflects a read error. The J gene is TRBJ2-7, the V gene TRBV4-1, with D tentatively TRBD1 (6 bases). The V gene's germline CDR1 is MGHRA and CDR2 YSYEKL. V lost 3 bases, J lost 4 bases, and 13 bases lay in between. This CDR3 comprises 14 residues. CDR3 protein: CASSHERTGYEQYS. CDR3 sequence (DNA): TGCGCCAGCAGCCACGAGCGAACAGGGTACGAGCAGTACTCC.

The V gene is TRBV5-1, the J gene TRBJ2-1; D perhaps matches TRBD2 (5 bases). The ends were cut back, 0 bases at V and 6 bases at J, with 13 bases in the middle. The CDR3 is 15 amino acids. Germline CDR1 and CDR2: SGHRS and YFSETQ. CDR3 in amino acids: CASSLDLALFNEQFF. The CDR3 nucleotides are TGCGCCAGCAGCTTGGATCTAGCCCTCTTCAATGAGCAGTTCTTC.

The chain is built from TRBV29-1 and TRBJ2-1; 7 bases agree with TRBD2. Germline loops: CDR1 SQVTM, CDR2 ANQGSEA. CDR3 size: 16 residues. J gave up 0 bases and V 2 bases, and 7 bases lay outside the gene matches. CDR3 region: CSVEPLAASSYNEQFF. CDR3 bases: TGCAGCGTTGAACCCCTAGCGGCAAGCTCCTACAATGAGCAGTTCTTC.